What follows are 17 T cell receptor beta chains derived from one specimen sequenced in a study of T cells in Graves' hyperthyroidism and ophthalmopathy. Using RNA transcripts as the source, TCR beta CDR3 regions were amplified. The HTBI primer set served for first-round RT-PCR of the TCR CDR3. Each CDR3 protein gets one entry after TCRdb re-called the multiplex PCR reads with MiXCR. In the table there are around 600,000 distinct CDR3 sequences, 14% of which are singletons. The sequenced sample was blood. These receptors were taken from a woman aged 18 to 35 with Graves' ophthalmopathy.

There are many counts of this clonotype. The chain couples TRBV7-6 to TRBJ1-1; D not certain. Trimming shortened V by 0 bases and J by 8 bases, and 16 bases separated the two germline ends. The CDR3 extends over 15 amino acids. Germline loops: CDR1 SGHVS, CDR2 FNYEAQ. In DNA, the CDR3 is TGTGCCAGCAGCTTAGCGCATCTGTCCCGAGCAGAAGCTTTCTTT. Its protein is CASSLAHLSRAEAFF.

This clonotype occurred many times. The genes are TRBV7-2 and TRBJ2-1, with D perhaps assigned TRBD1 or TRBD2 (6 bases each). V was shortened by 1 base and J by 3 bases, with 16 bases between the two germline ends. The CDR3 totals 17 residues. CDR1 and CDR2 (germline): SGHTA, FQGNSA. DNA for the CDR3: TGTGCCAGCAGCTTAGTTTCAACGGGGGCCGTCTACAATGAGCAGTTCTTC. Translated: CASSLVSTGAVYNEQFF.

This clonotype was recorded many times. The V call is TRBV5-6, the J call TRBJ1-2; D is ambiguous. The CDR3 totals 14 residues. CDR1 is SGHDT, CDR2 YYEEEE, per germline. Trimming cost V 6 bases and J 2 bases, with 14 bases left between them. The DNA for the CDR3 is TGTGCCAGCACCGCGGCGCAGGACAACTATGGCTACACCTTC. Amino acid sequence: CASTAAQDNYGYTF.

In its sample, this clonotype was seen many times. The chain recombines TRBV12-5 with TRBJ2-1, with 9 bases that match TRBD2. CDR1 is LGHNT and CDR2 is FRNRAP in the germline V gene. Trimming removed 0 bases from V and 4 bases from J; junction bases left unmatched: 7. The CDR3 sequence is 17 residues long. CDR3 coding DNA: TGTGCTAGTGGTTTGGTAATAGCGGGAGTAGCGTACAATGAGCAGTTCTTC. Its protein is CASGLVIAGVAYNEQFF.

The count of this clonotype is one. A read error may explain this, as a much larger clone is one base away. The rearrangement joins TRBV30 to TRBJ2-1, with a weak D call TRBD1 (5 bases). Per germline, CDR1 GTSNPN and CDR2 SVGIG (reference sequence). V was shortened by 2 bases and J by 8 bases, with 19 bases between the two germline ends. This CDR3 is 15 amino acids long. The CDR3 spells CAWSSRVRNWDEQFF. The CDR3 DNA follows: TGTGCCTGGAGTTCCAGGGTGCGGAACTGGGATGAGCAGTTCTTC.

This clonotype was picked up many times. The chain is built from TRBV7-9 and TRBJ2-1, with a weak D call TRBD2 (5 bases). With 1 base removed from V and 7 bases from J, the gap between germline ends came to 5 bases. Germline assignment: CDR1 SEHNR and CDR2 FQNEAQ (reference sequence). CDR3 size: 12 residues. The CDR3 bases are TGTGCCAGCAGCTTAGGGGAGAATGAGCAGTTCTTC. This sequence encodes CASSLGENEQFF.

This clonotype was seen ten or more times. The chain employs TRBV12-3 or TRBV12-4 and TRBJ2-7; 14 bases line up with TRBD2. Unmatched junction bases numbered 17, after V lost 0 bases and J lost 4 bases. The CDR3 sequence is 21 residues long. CDR3 residues: CASSLASLLGLAGDGWYEQYF. The DNA of the CDR3 is TGTGCCAGCAGTTTAGCCTCGCTCTTGGGACTAGCGGGAGATGGTTGGTACGAGCAGTACTTC.

This clonotype came up many times. The CDR3 is CATHGPGVYEQYF. In nucleotides, the CDR3 is TGTGCCACCCATGGACCAGGGGTCTACGAGCAGTACTTC. This chain uses TRBV24-1 with TRBJ2-7, with D possibly matching TRBD1 (6 bases). The CDR3 has 13 residues. Germline V gene data show CDR1 as KGHDR and CDR2 as SFDVKD. V was clipped by 9 bases and J by 3 bases, with 14 bases between them.

This clonotype was seen repeatedly, ten times or more. The genes are TRBV20-1 and TRBJ2-1, with 10 bases fitting TRBD2. Germline V gene data show CDR1 as DFQATT and CDR2 as SNEGSKA (reference sequence). V trimming: 0 bases; J trimming: 2 bases; junction bases outside the gene matches: 10. This CDR3 spans 18 amino acids. This CDR3 reads CSARDLASGRSPYNEQFF. In DNA, the CDR3 is TGCAGTGCTAGAGATCTGGCTAGCGGGAGAAGCCCCTACAATGAGCAGTTCTTC.

This clonotype was counted ten times or more. This sequence joins TRBV2 and TRBJ2-5, with 10 positions matching TRBD2. The CDR3 length is 21 residues. The germline V gene has CDR1 SNHLY and CDR2 FYNNEI. Trimming at V came to 4 bases and at J to 1 base, leaving 21 bases not matched to a gene. CDR3 in amino acids: CASSGGGVVGLAVPPQETQYF. CDR3 nucleotide sequence: TGTGCCAGCAGTGGAGGGGGGGTCGTCGGACTAGCGGTACCCCCCCAAGAGACCCAGTACTTC.

This clonotype was found many times. The rearrangement links TRBV28 to TRBJ2-7; TRBD2 is a possible D gene (8 bases). V lost 6 bases and J 5 bases, leaving 20 bases between the germline ends. Germline V gives CDR1 MDHEN, CDR2 SYDVKM. The CDR3 consists of 15 residues. CDR3 DNA: TGTGCCAGCAGCCTAGGACAGGCCGGGGGGGACGAGCAGTACTTC. Encoded protein: CASSLGQAGGDEQYF.

Ten or more counts support this clonotype. The chain uses TRBV7-6 and TRBJ2-2; D not resolved. V was clipped by 1 base and J by 2 bases, with 5 bases between them. Per the germline V gene, CDR1 is SGHVS and CDR2 is FNYEAQ. The CDR3 covers 14 residues. The CDR3 nucleotides are TGTGCCAGCAGCTTAGAGGGTAACACCGGGGAGCTGTTTTTT. This translates into CASSLEGNTGELFF.

The J gene is TRBJ2-1, the V gene TRBV5-4, with 9 nucleotides matching TRBD2. This CDR3 has 15 residues. Germline-derived CDR1 and CDR2 are SGHNT and YYREEE (reference sequence). The junction had 8 bases not matched to a gene; V was cut back by 3 bases and J by 7 bases. The CDR3 is CASSSAGGPKNEQFF. The CDR3, as DNA: TGTGCCAGCAGCTCCGCGGGAGGGCCGAAAAATGAGCAGTTCTTC.

This clonotype was seen at least ten times. This sequence joins TRBV2 and TRBJ2-1, with 8 bases fitting TRBD1. Germline CDR1 SNHLY, CDR2 FYNNEI. The junction had 7 bases not matched to a gene; V was cut back by 8 bases and J by 4 bases. The CDR3 runs to 14 residues. The CDR3 nucleotides are TGTGCCAGCTCGGGGCAGGGGGCGTACAATGAGCAGTTCTTC. Translating gives CASSGQGAYNEQFF.

This clonotype was found many times. The V call is TRBV6-1, the J call TRBJ2-1; D may be TRBD2 (6 bases). From germline, CDR1 is MNHNS and CDR2 SASEGT. V was cut by 10 bases and J by 4 bases, with 14 bases left in between. CDR3 length: 13 amino acids. CDR3 protein: CATGRGYYNEQFF. CDR3 coding DNA: TGTGCCACCGGTCGGGGGTATTACAATGAGCAGTTCTTC.

This clonotype was seen a few times. The V gene is TRBV5-4, the J gene TRBJ2-7, with D possibly being TRBD2 (5 bases). CDR1 SGHNT and CDR2 YYREEE come from the germline V gene (reference sequence). V shed 4 bases and J shed 2 bases, with 13 bases lying between them. The CDR3 runs 14 residues. CDR3 in DNA: TGTGCCAGCAGCCACGCCCAGCGGACCTACGAGCAGTACTTC. Residues: CASSHAQRTYEQYF.

This clonotype was seen many times. The gene calls are TRBV20-1 and TRBJ2-7, with TRBD2 as a possible D gene (6 bases). V lost 6 bases to trimming and J lost 5 bases, with 23 bases between them. The CDR3 runs to 15 residues. Germline CDR1 DFQATT, CDR2 SNEGSKA (reference sequence). The chain's CDR3 is CSAPRDGPTTHEQYF. Written as DNA, the CDR3 is TGCAGTGCCCCGCGGGACGGGCCTACCACCCACGAGCAGTACTTC.